A single sample is the source of the 21 T cell receptor beta chains below, sequenced in a study of early T cells in non-severe SARS-CoV-2 infection. TCRdb re-called the 5' RACE reads with MiXCR, one entry per CDR3 protein. In the table there are tens of thousands of distinct CDR3 sequences, 11% of which are singletons. Specimen: whole blood, collected at baseline. Every receptor here comes from an adult who was a healthcare worker with PCR-confirmed SARS-CoV-2 infection or an uninfected control (not recorded which).

This clonotype was seen repeatedly, ten times or more. The chain links TRBV12-3 or TRBV12-4 to TRBJ1-2; the D gene is possibly TRBD1 (6 bases). CDR3 length equals 16 residues. The V end lost 5 bases, the J end lost 0 bases, and 16 bases lay between the germline ends. This CDR3 reads CASSPRDTASNYGYTF. The CDR3 DNA sequence: TGTGCCAGCAGTCCTCGGGACACGGCGTCTAACTATGGCTACACCTTC.

The chain uses TRBV18 and TRBJ2-5, with D perhaps being TRBD1 or TRBD2 (5 bases each). The CDR3 sequence is 14 residues long. Germline-derived CDR1 and CDR2 are KGHSH and LQKENI. V was trimmed by 4 bases and J by 5 bases, leaving 14 bases between them. CDR3 in amino acids: CASSQGRRRETQYF. CDR3 DNA: TGTGCCAGCTCACAGGGACGCCGAAGGGAGACCCAGTACTTC.

This clonotype was detected only a few times. This chain uses TRBV5-1 with TRBJ1-2; possibly TRBD1 for D (5 bases). The V gene lost 1 base and the J gene lost 2 bases, with 6 bases spanning the gap. CDR3 length equals 13 residues. The germline gives CDR1 SGHRS, CDR2 YFSETQ. CDR3 sequence (DNA): TGCGCCAGCAGCTTGAAGGGGAACTATGGCTACACCTTC. The encoded protein is CASSLKGNYGYTF. Combining the CDR3 with reference TRBV5-1 and TRBJ1-2 gives the whole variable domain KAGVTQTPRYLIKTRGQQVTLSCSPISGHRSVSWYQQTPGQGLQFLFEYFSETQRNKGNFPGRFSGRQFSNSRSEMNVSTLELGDSALYLCASSLKGNYGYTFGSGTRLTVV.

This clonotype has more than one count but fewer than ten. The CDR3 sequence: CASSSDHFGELFF. CDR3 sequence (DNA): TGTGCCAGCAGTTCTGACCATTTCGGGGAGCTGTTTTTT. The chain joins TRBV28 to TRBJ2-2; D not resolved. With 4 bases removed from V and 7 bases from J, the gap between germline ends came to 10 bases. This CDR3 comprises 13 residues. Per germline, CDR1 MDHEN and CDR2 SYDVKM.

This clonotype was counted only a few times. This rearrangement joins TRBV5-1 to TRBJ1-1; the D is unclear. With 2 bases removed from V and 4 bases from J, the gap between germline ends came to 12 bases. The CDR3 is 14 residues long. From germline, CDR1 is SGHRS and CDR2 YFSETQ. DNA for the CDR3: TGCGCCAGCAGCTTACGTACGTCGAGCACTGAAGCTTTCTTT. Encoded protein: CASSLRTSSTEAFF.

V usage is TRBV6-5 and J usage is TRBJ2-7, with D perhaps TRBD2 (5 bases). V shed 6 bases and J shed 2 bases, with 8 bases lying between them. The CDR3 is made up of 12 amino acids. The germline CDR1 and CDR2 sequences are MNHEY and SVGAGI. CDR3 DNA: TGTGCCAGCAGAGCCGGGACCTACGAGCAGTACTTC. Translating gives CASRAGTYEQYF.

J is TRBJ1-1 and V is TRBV30, with D maybe TRBD1 (6 bases). The CDR3 contains 13 residues. The germline CDR1 and CDR2 sequences are GTSNPN and SVGIG (reference sequence). V lost 0 bases to trimming and J lost 3 bases, with 8 bases between them. CDR3 sequence: CAWSVGGHTEAFF. CDR3 DNA sequence: TGTGCCTGGAGTGTAGGGGGGCACACTGAAGCTTTCTTT.

This clonotype was counted between two and nine times. This chain joins TRBV18 and TRBJ1-2; weak D call: TRBD1 (5 bases). V shed 4 bases and J shed 4 bases, with 7 bases lying between them. The CDR3 runs 12 residues. In germline, CDR1 is KGHSH, CDR2 LQKENI. The CDR3 region is CASSRQSYGYTF. CDR3 DNA sequence: TGTGCCAGCTCACGACAGTCCTATGGCTACACCTTC.

This clonotype was seen ten or more times. The J gene is TRBJ1-1, the V gene TRBV29-1; no firm D call. The CDR3 length is 13 residues. Trimming took off 7 bases at V and 4 bases at J, with 16 bases between the two ends. Germline V gene lookup returns CDR1 SQVTM and CDR2 ANQGSEA. CDR3 amino acids: CSATTSSITEAFF. The DNA for the CDR3 is TGCAGCGCCACGACTTCTAGTATCACTGAAGCTTTCTTT.

This clonotype was counted a single time. V usage is TRBV7-8 and J usage is TRBJ2-1; 11 nucleotides line up with TRBD2. V trimming: 6 bases; J trimming: 5 bases; junction bases outside the gene matches: 6. Germline V gives CDR1 SGHVS, CDR2 FQNEAQ. This CDR3 spans 15 amino acids. The DNA for the CDR3 is TGTGCCAGCAGGCTCCTAGCGGGGGGTCACAATGAGCAGTTCTTC. This gives the protein CASRLLAGGHNEQFF.

The rearrangement joins TRBV29-1 to TRBJ2-3; D remains unclear. This CDR3 region has 11 residues. The germline gives CDR1 SQVTM, CDR2 ANQGSEA. Trimming cost V 8 bases and J 5 bases, with 11 bases left between them. The CDR3 sequence is CSTRGEDTQYF. CDR3 nucleotide sequence: TGCAGCACTCGTGGGGAAGATACGCAGTATTTT.

The sample holds many counts of this clonotype. This chain connects TRBV12-3 or TRBV12-4 to TRBJ2-2; 8 nucleotides line up with TRBD1. The junction had 10 bases not matched to a gene; V was cut back by 3 bases and J by 7 bases. This CDR3 is built from 16 residues. The CDR3 is CASSFRVRGRFGELFF. DNA for the CDR3: TGTGCCAGCAGTTTTCGGGTCAGGGGGCGTTTCGGGGAGCTGTTTTTT.

This clonotype was found a few times. The chain is built from TRBV12-3 or TRBV12-4 and TRBJ1-3; no firm D call. The CDR3 totals 14 residues. V lost 3 bases and J lost 4, with 10 bases in between. The CDR3 DNA sequence: TGTGCCAGCAGTTTTCGAGGGCAGGGAAACACCATATATTTT. This sequence encodes CASSFRGQGNTIYF.

The chain couples TRBV11-2 to TRBJ2-5, with unresolved D. The ends were cut back, 0 bases at V and 2 bases at J, with 13 bases in the middle. Germline values: CDR1 SGHAT, CDR2 FQNNGV. The CDR3 totals 16 residues. The chain's CDR3 is CASSLEARLGQETQYF. CDR3 bases: TGTGCCAGCAGCTTAGAAGCACGGTTGGGACAAGAGACCCAGTACTTC.

This clonotype was found a few times. This rearrangement joins TRBV20-1 to TRBJ2-5; 7 bases agree with TRBD1. Germline CDR1 is DFQATT and CDR2 is SNEGSKA (reference sequence). CDR3 size: 13 residues. V trimming: 7 bases; J trimming: 0 bases; junction bases outside the gene matches: 5. CDR3 sequence reads: CSGTGPYQETQYF. The CDR3 nucleotides are TGCAGTGGGACAGGACCATACCAAGAGACCCAGTACTTC.

This clonotype was observed a handful of times. V and J are TRBV7-6 and TRBJ2-2, with D perhaps matching TRBD1 or TRBD2 (6 bases each). Trimming left V 4 bases short and J 3 bases short, with 12 bases between. Looked up from germline, CDR1 is SGHVS and CDR2 is FNYEAQ. This CDR3 is 15 amino acids long. For the CDR3, the DNA is TGTGCCAGCAGCTGGGGGGCAGGGGACACCGGGGAGCTGTTTTTT. This encodes CASSWGAGDTGELFF.

This clonotype was seen many times. J is TRBJ1-3 and V is TRBV4-3; D might be TRBD1 (5 bases). CDR1 and CDR2 (germline): LGHNA, YSLEER. The CDR3 totals 16 residues. V was clipped by 1 base and J by 4 bases, with 14 bases between them. Here the CDR3 reads CASSQGIRTSGNTIYF. The CDR3 DNA is TGCGCCAGCAGCCAAGGAATTAGGACATCCGGAAACACCATATATTTT.

The chain couples TRBV27 to TRBJ2-7; 7 positions agree with TRBD2. From germline, CDR1 is MNHEY and CDR2 SMNVEV (reference sequence). With 4 bases clipped from V and 3 bases from J, the junction kept 9 bases outside the gene matches. CDR3 size: 15 residues. The CDR3 loop reads CASSSSGGGFYEQYF. The CDR3 DNA is TGTGCCAGCAGTTCTAGCGGCGGGGGTTTCTACGAGCAGTACTTC.

This clonotype was seen only a few times. This chain connects TRBV18 to TRBJ1-5, with no clear D. Trimming removed 0 bases from V and 2 bases from J, with 11 bases in between. The germline gives CDR1 KGHSH, CDR2 LQKENI. The length of the CDR3 is 16 residues. Written as DNA, the CDR3 is TGTGCCAGCTCACCACCGGAGGATGGTCGCAATCAGCCCCAGCATTTT. It codes for CASSPPEDGRNQPQHF. Variable domain in full (rest from reference TRBV18 and TRBJ1-5): NAGVMQNPRHLVRRRGQEARLRCSPMKGHSHVYWYRQLPEEGLKFMVYLQKENIIDESGMPKERFSAEFPKEGPSILRIQQVVRGDSAAYFCASSPPEDGRNQPQHFGDGTRLSIL.

This clonotype has just one count. The chain uses TRBV12-3 or TRBV12-4 and TRBJ1-4, with TRBD1 identical over 9 bases. After removal of 7 bases from V and 7 bases from J, the junction contained 7 bases not matched to a gene. CDR3 length: 14 amino acids. The CDR3 sequence: CASTIGTGLEKLFF. The CDR3 DNA reads TGTGCCAGCACCATCGGGACAGGGCTTGAAAAACTGTTTTTT.

The table lists this clonotype with a few counts. This chain uses TRBV10-1 with TRBJ2-3, with D perhaps given as TRBD1 or TRBD2 (5 bases each). Germline V gives CDR1 WNHNN, CDR2 SYGVQD (reference sequence). The length of the CDR3 is 15 residues. The germline V and J ends were trimmed by 4 bases and 1 base, with 12 bases remaining between them. The CDR3 DNA sequence: TGCGCCAGCAGTGCTGGGGGTCTCGGCACAGATACGCAGTATTTT. This gives the protein CASSAGGLGTDTQYF.